This TCR beta chain came from a study of early T cells in non-severe SARS-CoV-2 infection. The protocol attached unique molecular identifiers to individual cDNA molecules. Using its own MiXCR run on the 5' RACE reads, TCRdb lists one record per CDR3 protein. The sample gives more than 55,000 distinct CDR3 sequences, roughly 4.6% of which show up once; 3% to 4% is in the top ten. This clonotype has only a few counts. Its target is unknown. V was shortened by 4 bases and J by 2 bases, with 9 bases between the two germline ends. The CDR3 is 13 amino acids. Germline assignment: CDR1 MNHEY and CDR2 SVGEGT. Study results and caveats: There was a bias toward anti-spike CD8 responses in VDJdb matching, which missed private and CD4 specificities.

This sequence originates from an adult who was a healthcare worker with PCR-confirmed SARS-CoV-2 infection or an uninfected control (not recorded which). The donor label of this sample is uncertain. The chain employs TRBV6-2 or TRBV6-3 and TRBJ2-7; TRBD2 might be the D (6 bases). The sequencing used whole blood, collected at baseline. CDR3 nucleotide sequence: TGTGCCAGCAGTTCGGGGGTCCCCTACGAGCAGTACTTC. Amino acid sequence: CASSSGVPYEQYF.